These T cell receptor beta chains were read from a single sample in a study of blood T cell repertoires in COVID-19. Profiled with immunoSEQ multiplex PCR; TCRdb holds only in-frame clones, not every one. The sample lists some 190,000 clones, around 85% occurring once. Sequenced sample: peripheral blood. These receptors were collected from a man older than 75 with COVID-19, enrolled during active disease. Both conserved end residues are trimmed from each CDR3. Fields, in order: J gene, V gene, CDR3 protein.

>TRBJ2-7|TRBV9
ASSAGTGVSYEQY
>TRBJ2-2|TRBV19
ASQRWGRAVTTGELF
>TRBJ2-5|TRBV19
ASSYESETGGRSRQETQY
>TRBJ1-2|TRBV4-3
ASSQETASIYGYT
>TRBJ2-2|TRBV5-1
ASSLFWGRDTGELF
>TRBJ1-1|TRBV19
ASSISRQGNTEAF
>TRBJ1-2|TRBV6-5
ASKPGAGYGYT
>TRBJ2-1|TRBV7-3
ASSWGQGYYNEQF
>TRBJ1-1|TRBV14
ASSQGLIATGGERAF
>TRBJ1-2|TRBV19
ASSEGVDYGYT
>TRBJ2-7|TRBV19
ASTTGDEQY
>TRBJ1-4|TRBV18
ASSPPGQPPQKLF
>TRBJ1-2|TRBV6-2/TRBV6-3
ASSPYRGQIGGYT
>TRBJ1-1|TRBV27
ASSLDRVGTEAF
>TRBJ1-3|TRBV9
ASSASPGASGNTIY
>TRBJ2-1|TRBV5-6
ASSLAAHGLVDEF
>TRBJ2-2|TRBV24-1
ATSAGRGTGELF
>TRBJ1-5|TRBV19
ASSSRVTGYWGQPQH